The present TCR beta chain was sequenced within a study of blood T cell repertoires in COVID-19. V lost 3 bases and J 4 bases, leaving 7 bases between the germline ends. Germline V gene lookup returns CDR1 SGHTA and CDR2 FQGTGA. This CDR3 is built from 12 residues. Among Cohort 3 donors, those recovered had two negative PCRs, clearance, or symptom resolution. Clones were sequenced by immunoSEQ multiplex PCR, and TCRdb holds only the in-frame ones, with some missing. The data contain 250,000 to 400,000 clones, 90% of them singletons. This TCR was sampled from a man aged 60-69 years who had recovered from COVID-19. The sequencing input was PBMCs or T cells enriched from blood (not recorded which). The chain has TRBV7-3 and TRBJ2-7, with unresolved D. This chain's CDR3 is CASSFSRYEQYF. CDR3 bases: TGTGCCAGCAGCTTTTCCAGATACGAGCAGTACTTC.